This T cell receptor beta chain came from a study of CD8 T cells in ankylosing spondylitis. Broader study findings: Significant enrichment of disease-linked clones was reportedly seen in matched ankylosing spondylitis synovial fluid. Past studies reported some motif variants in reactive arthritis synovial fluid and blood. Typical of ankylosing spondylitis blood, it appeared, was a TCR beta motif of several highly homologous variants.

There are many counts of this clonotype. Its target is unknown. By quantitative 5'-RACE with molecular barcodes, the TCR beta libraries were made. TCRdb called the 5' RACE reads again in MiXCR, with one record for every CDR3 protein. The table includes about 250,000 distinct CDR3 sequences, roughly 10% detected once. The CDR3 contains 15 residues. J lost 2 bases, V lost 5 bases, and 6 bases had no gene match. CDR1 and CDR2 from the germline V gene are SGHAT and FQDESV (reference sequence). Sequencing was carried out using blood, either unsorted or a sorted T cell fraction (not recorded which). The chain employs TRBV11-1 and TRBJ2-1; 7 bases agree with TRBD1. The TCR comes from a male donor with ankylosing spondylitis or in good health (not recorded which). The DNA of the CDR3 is TGTGCCAGCAGCAATTACAGGGGACCCTACAATGAGCAGTTCTTC. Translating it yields CASSNYRGPYNEQFF.